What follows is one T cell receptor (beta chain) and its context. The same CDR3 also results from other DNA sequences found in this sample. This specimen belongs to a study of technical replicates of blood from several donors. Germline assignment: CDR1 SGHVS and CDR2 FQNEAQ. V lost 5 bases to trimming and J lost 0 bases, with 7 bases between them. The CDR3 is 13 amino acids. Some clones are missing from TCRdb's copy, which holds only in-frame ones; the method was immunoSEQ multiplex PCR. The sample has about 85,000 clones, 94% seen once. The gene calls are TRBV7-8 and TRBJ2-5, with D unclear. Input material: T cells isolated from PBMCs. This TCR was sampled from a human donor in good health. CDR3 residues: CASSPPDQETQYF. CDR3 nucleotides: TGTGCCAGCAGCCCCCCGGACCAAGAGACCCAGTACTTC. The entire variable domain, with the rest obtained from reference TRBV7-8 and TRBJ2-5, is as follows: GAGVSQSPRYKVAKRGQDVALRCDPISGHVSLFWYQQALGQGPEFLTYFQNEAQLDKSGLPSDRFFAERPEGSVSTLKIQRTQQEDSAVYLCASSPPDQETQYFGPGTRLLVL.